Listed here are 9 T cell receptor beta chains from one sample, sequenced in a study of molecular identifiers for immune sequencing clone quantification. TCRdb redid the calling of the PCR reads with MiXCR, one entry per CDR3 protein. Altogether about 40,000 distinct CDR3 sequences are present, roughly 20% being singletons, with the ten largest covering more than 6%. Material: naive CD8+ T cells from blood, with Jurkat cell RNA spiked in. Subset indicated: FACS-sorted CD8+CD4-CCR7+CD45RA+ naive T cells. The receptors here all came from a human donor in good health. Some libraries in this study had Jurkat cell RNA spiked in.

The rearrangement uses TRBV6-1 and TRBJ2-1; no clear D. In germline, CDR1 is MNHNS, CDR2 SASEGT. The CDR3 extends over 14 amino acids. V was pared by 6 bases and J by 3 bases, with 12 bases between. The CDR3 region has the DNA TGTGCCAGCAGCGTTACAGAAATCTACAATGAGCAGTTCTTC. Translation: CASSVTEIYNEQFF.

In this sample, this clonotype turned up many times. The chain links TRBV28 to TRBJ1-5; D ambiguous. In germline, CDR1 is MDHEN, CDR2 SYDVKM. Between the trimmed V and J ends, which lost 5 bases and 6 bases, there was a span of 8 bases. The CDR3 extends over 12 amino acids. Written as DNA, the CDR3 is TGTGCCAGCAGTCCGGGAAGTCAGCCCCAGCATTTT. Translating gives CASSPGSQPQHF. Full variable domain (remainder filled in from reference TRBV28 and TRBJ1-5): DVKVTQSSRYLVKRTGEKVFLECVQDMDHENMFWYRQDPGLGLRLIYFSYDVKMKEKGDIPEGYSVSREKKERFSLILESASTNQTSMYLCASSPGSQPQHFGDGTRLSIL.

This clonotype was observed at least ten times. This chain links TRBV7-2 with TRBJ2-1; 7 bases line up with TRBD2. The length of the CDR3 is 15 residues. Germline V gives CDR1 SGHTA, CDR2 FQGNSA. J was trimmed by 7 bases and V by 5 bases; bases with no gene match: 11. The chain's CDR3 is CASSLLSGGGNEQFF. The DNA for the CDR3 is TGTGCCAGCAGCCTCCTGTCGGGAGGAGGTAATGAGCAGTTCTTC.

This clonotype was recorded many times. The V call is TRBV5-4, the J call TRBJ2-7; 9 positions match TRBD1. Per the germline V gene, CDR1 is SGHNT and CDR2 is YYREEE (reference sequence). V lost 4 bases and J lost 2; bases outside the gene matches: 1. The CDR3 covers 13 residues. DNA of the CDR3: TGTGCCAGCAGCGACAGGGGGGCCTACGAGCAGTACTTC. Amino acid sequence: CASSDRGAYEQYF.

Many counts were recorded for this clonotype. The chain links TRBV7-9 to TRBJ2-5; no clear D gene. CDR3 size: 11 residues. V lost 1 base and J lost 13, with 10 bases in between. The germline gives CDR1 SEHNR, CDR2 FQNEAQ (reference sequence). Here the CDR3 DNA reads TGTGCCAGCAGCTTAGAGTCAGCCCCGTACTTC. Translation: CASSLESAPYF. Variable domain in full (rest from reference TRBV7-9 and TRBJ2-5): DTGVSQNPRHKITKRGQNVTFRCDPISEHNRLYWYRQTLGQGPEFLTYFQNEAQLEKSRLLSDRFSAERPKGSFSTLEIQRTEQGDSAMYLCASSLESAPYFGPGTRLLVL.

This clonotype was counted ten times or more. The rearrangement joins TRBV6-2 or TRBV6-3 to TRBJ1-1; D is ambiguous. V was trimmed by 6 bases and J by 0 bases, leaving 8 bases between them. Per germline, CDR1 MNHEY and CDR2 SVGEGT. CDR3 length equals 13 residues. This CDR3 reads CASRDIMNTEAFF. As DNA, the CDR3 is TGTGCCAGCAGGGATATAATGAACACTGAAGCTTTCTTT.

This clonotype was seen repeatedly, ten times or more. This sequence joins TRBV7-9 and TRBJ2-3, with a tentative D call TRBD1 (5 bases). The CDR3 covers 13 residues. V lost 5 bases to trimming and J lost 3 bases, with 9 bases between them. CDR1 is SEHNR, CDR2 FQNEAQ, per germline (reference sequence). CDR3 region: CASSPQGTDTQYF. DNA for the CDR3: TGTGCCAGCAGCCCCCAGGGAACAGATACGCAGTATTTT.

This chain joins TRBV6-6 and TRBJ2-7; possibly TRBD1 for D (5 bases). This CDR3 region has 13 residues. Germline CDR1 is MNHNY and CDR2 is SVGAGI (reference sequence). Between the trimmed V and J ends, which lost 5 bases and 2 bases, there was a span of 10 bases. Here the CDR3 DNA reads TGTGCCAGCAGTATCAGGGCCCCCTACGAGCAGTACTTC. This codes for CASSIRAPYEQYF.

This clonotype was recorded once. No conserved phenylalanine or tryptophan is present at the end of the CDR3, so a read error is the likely explanation. The CDR3 DNA is TGTGCCAGCAGTTTATCCGGTGTCGACAGAACCAACGAGCAGTACCTC. It yields the protein CASSLSGVDRTNEQYL. The chain uses TRBV27 and TRBJ2-7; the D gene is possibly TRBD1 (5 bases). Germline CDR1 MNHEY, CDR2 SMNVEV (reference sequence). This CDR3 spans 16 amino acids. V was pared by 0 bases and J by 5 bases, with 17 bases between.